Following are 29 T cell receptor beta chains from one sample sequenced in a study of blood T cell repertoires in COVID-19. Repertoires were generated with immunoSEQ multiplex PCR, while TCRdb's copy carries only in-frame clones and drops some. Of about 220,000 clones in the sample, over 80% are singletons; the top ten hold just over 2.5%. Sequenced input: PBMCs or T cells enriched from blood (not recorded which). The receptors originated from a woman in her twenties or thirties with acute COVID-19.

The chain recombines TRBV11-2 with TRBJ2-5; TRBD2 matches at 7 bases. This CDR3 is built from 15 residues. Germline V gene sequence: CDR1 SGHAT, CDR2 FQNNGV. V lost 5 bases to trimming and J lost 5 bases; unmatched junction nucleotides: 11. The CDR3 is CASSGRDYMGETQYF. The CDR3 DNA is TGTGCCAGCAGCGGTAGGGACTACATGGGCGAGACCCAGTACTTC.

The chain joins TRBV12-5 to TRBJ1-5; D gene ambiguous. In germline, CDR1 is LGHNT, CDR2 FRNRAP. This CDR3 has 15 amino acids. With 3 bases removed from V and 2 bases from J, the gap between germline ends came to 11 bases. The CDR3 DNA reads TGTGCTAGTGGTTTCGGGGAGGTAGGCAATCAGCCCCAGCATTTT. It translates to CASGFGEVGNQPQHF.

This sequence joins TRBV27 and TRBJ2-7; TRBD1 is a possible D gene (5 bases). The CDR3 sequence is 13 residues long. The germline V and J ends were trimmed by 2 bases and 3 bases, with 8 bases remaining between them. Germline-derived CDR1 and CDR2 are MNHEY and SMNVEV (reference sequence). CDR3 protein: CASSLQGYYEQYF. CDR3 nucleotides: TGTGCCAGCAGTTTACAGGGCTACTACGAGCAGTACTTC.

This sequence joins TRBV7-2 and TRBJ2-1, with 7 bases identical to TRBD2. From germline, CDR1 is SGHTA and CDR2 FQGNSA. The CDR3 spans 15 residues. After removal of 1 base from V and 4 bases from J, the junction contained 4 bases not matched to a gene. The CDR3 region is CASSLGEGGYNEQFF. In DNA form, the CDR3 reads TGTGCCAGCAGCTTAGGGGAGGGCGGATACAATGAGCAGTTCTTC. Full variable domain (outside the CDR3, taken from reference TRBV7-2 and TRBJ2-1): GAGVSQSPSNKVTEKGKDVELRCDPISGHTALYWYRQSLGQGLEFLIYFQGNSAPDKSGLPSDRFSAERTGGSVSTLTIQRTQQEDSAVYLCASSLGEGGYNEQFFGPGTRLTVL.

The rearrangement joins TRBV4-3 to TRBJ2-7, with 10 nucleotides matching TRBD2. The germline V gene has CDR1 LGHNA and CDR2 YSLEER. The junction had 2 bases not matched to a gene; V was cut back by 1 base and J by 5 bases. This CDR3 comprises 14 residues. The CDR3 reads CASSQVSGGDEQYF. CDR3 bases: TGCGCCAGCAGCCAAGTAAGCGGGGGGGACGAGCAGTACTTC.

V gene TRBV6-5 combines with J gene TRBJ1-2, with D unresolved. Trimming shortened V by 2 bases and J by 8 bases, and 12 bases separated the two germline ends. In germline, CDR1 is MNHEY, CDR2 SVGAGI. The CDR3 runs to 13 residues. CDR3 in DNA: TGTGCCAGCAGTTACAACCCGCCCCAGGGCTACACCTTC. Amino acids: CASSYNPPQGYTF.

The chain has TRBV7-2 and TRBJ1-3, with a tentative D call TRBD1 (5 bases). From germline, CDR1 is SGHTA and CDR2 FQGNSA. This CDR3 has 15 residues. Trimming stripped 6 bases from V and 4 bases from J, with 16 bases between. The CDR3 DNA sequence: TGTGCCAGCAGTCCTATGGGGCACGGCGGAAACACCATATATTTT. Translated: CASSPMGHGGNTIYF.

V and J are TRBV7-2 and TRBJ1-1; a possible D gene is TRBD1 (6 bases). CDR1 is SGHTA and CDR2 is FQGNSA in the germline V gene. The CDR3 spans 13 residues. V shed 4 bases and J shed 4 bases, with 10 bases lying between them. The CDR3 sequence is CASSSGQPTEAFF. CDR3 nucleotide sequence: TGTGCCAGCAGCTCCGGACAGCCCACTGAAGCTTTCTTT.

The chain carries TRBV15 and TRBJ2-7; possibly TRBD2 for D (5 bases). Trimming stripped 1 base from V and 3 bases from J, with 13 bases between. The CDR3 length is 15 residues. Germline V gene lookup returns CDR1 LNHNV and CDR2 YYDKDF (reference sequence). CDR3 sequence: CATSRVGSRGYEQYF. The CDR3 DNA reads TGTGCCACCAGCAGAGTAGGGAGCCGGGGCTACGAGCAGTACTTC. Full variable domain (rest looked up from reference TRBV15 and TRBJ2-7): DAMVIQNPRYQVTQFGKPVTLSCSQTLNHNVMYWYQQKSSQAPKLLFHYYDKDFNNEADTPDNFQSRRPNTSFCFLDIRSPGLGDTAMYLCATSRVGSRGYEQYFGPGTRLTVT.

The gene calls are TRBV10-3 and TRBJ2-1, with unresolved D. The CDR3 totals 13 residues. Germline V lookup: CDR1 ENHRY, CDR2 SYGVKD. V was pared by 8 bases and J by 5 bases, with 13 bases between. The CDR3 loop reads CAIALMGHNEQFF. The CDR3, as DNA: TGTGCCATCGCCCTCATGGGCCACAATGAGCAGTTCTTC.

The V call is TRBV13, the J call TRBJ1-1; possibly TRBD1 for D (5 bases). V lost 4 bases and J 1 base, leaving 13 bases between the germline ends. The CDR3 runs to 15 residues. Germline V gives CDR1 PRHDT, CDR2 FYEKMQ (reference sequence). The CDR3 DNA reads as TGTGCCAGCAGCTCCAGACAGACCTCGAACACTGAAGCTTTCTTT. Protein product: CASSSRQTSNTEAFF.

The chain combines TRBV11-2 with TRBJ1-1; D unclear. The CDR3 consists of 15 residues. The V end was cut by 5 bases, the J end by 0 bases, with 13 bases between. Germline V gene sequence: CDR1 SGHAT, CDR2 FQNNGV. CDR3 region: CASSPPLTMNTEAFF. The CDR3 coding sequence is TGTGCCAGCAGCCCTCCCCTGACTATGAACACTGAAGCTTTCTTT.

The rearrangement joins TRBV2 to TRBJ1-2; tentatively, D is TRBD1 (6 bases). Per germline, CDR1 SNHLY and CDR2 FYNNEI. The CDR3 loop spans 13 amino acids. The V end lost 5 bases, the J end lost 8 bases, and 15 bases lay between the germline ends. The CDR3 reads CASSTNRVVGYTF. The CDR3 nucleotides are TGTGCCAGCAGTACGAACAGGGTCGTGGGCTACACCTTC. Full variable domain (rest looked up from reference TRBV2 and TRBJ1-2): EPEVTQTPSHQVTQMGQEVILRCVPISNHLYFYWYRQILGQKVEFLVSFYNNEISEKSEIFDDQFSVERPDGSNFTLKIRSTKLEDSAMYFCASSTNRVVGYTFGSGTRLTVV.

This chain links TRBV5-1 with TRBJ2-7, with 7 bases lining up with TRBD1. Germline CDR1 and CDR2: SGHRS and YFSETQ. This CDR3 region has 14 residues. V lost 3 bases to trimming and J lost 1 base; unmatched junction nucleotides: 4. CDR3 region: CASSSTTGSYEQYF. In DNA, the CDR3 is TGCGCCAGCAGCTCCACGACAGGGTCCTACGAGCAGTACTTC.

The chain uses TRBV30 and TRBJ1-1, with D possibly matching TRBD1 (5 bases). Germline CDR1 is GTSNPN and CDR2 is SVGIG (reference sequence). The CDR3 covers 13 residues. Trimming pared 2 bases from V and 5 bases from J, leaving 12 bases between. The CDR3 is CAWSPDGGTEAFF. For the CDR3, the DNA is TGTGCCTGGAGTCCCGACGGGGGAACTGAAGCTTTCTTT.

In DNA, the CDR3 is TGTGCCGCGAGCGCCCTAGCGGGGGGATCCTACGAGCAGTACTTC. Translating it yields CAASALAGGSYEQYF. The gene calls are TRBV6-5 and TRBJ2-7; 11 bases agree with TRBD2. The V and J ends lost 11 bases and 1 base, in that order; junction bases with no gene match: 10. The CDR3 length is 15 residues. Germline CDR1 and CDR2: MNHEY and SVGAGI.

This CDR3 reads CASRKGQNSYEQYF. The CDR3 DNA reads TGTGCCAGCAGGAAAGGACAAAACTCCTACGAGCAGTACTTC. This chain uses TRBV6-5 with TRBJ2-7, with D possibly TRBD1 on 5 matching bases. The CDR3 extends over 14 amino acids. CDR1 is MNHEY and CDR2 is SVGAGI in the germline V gene. V gave up 6 bases and J gave up 0 bases, with 12 bases separating them.

The chain is built from TRBV18 and TRBJ2-5; 8 bases fit TRBD1. The CDR3 has 14 residues. V shed 5 bases and J 1 base; nucleotides not matched to a gene: 3. The germline gives CDR1 KGHSH, CDR2 LQKENI. The CDR3 loop is CASSSQGAQETQYF. CDR3 nucleotide sequence: TGTGCCAGCTCATCTCAGGGGGCCCAAGAGACCCAGTACTTC. The full variable domain, its missing parts supplied by reference TRBV18 and TRBJ2-5, is NAGVMQNPRHLVRRRGQEARLRCSPMKGHSHVYWYRQLPEEGLKFMVYLQKENIIDESGMPKERFSAEFPKEGPSILRIQQVVRGDSAAYFCASSSQGAQETQYFGPGTRLLVL.

The CDR3 loop is CATSGPIPGRGNEKLFF. CDR3 coding DNA: TGTGCCACCAGCGGCCCTATCCCGGGCAGGGGTAATGAAAAACTGTTTTTT. The chain joins TRBV15 to TRBJ1-4, with D possibly TRBD1 on 6 matching bases. The germline gives CDR1 LNHNV, CDR2 YYDKDF (reference sequence). CDR3 length: 17 amino acids. Trimming removed 5 bases from V and 4 bases from J, with 20 bases in between.

V and J are TRBV11-3 and TRBJ2-3; D possibly corresponds to TRBD2 (5 bases). CDR1 SGHNT and CDR2 YENEEA come from the germline V gene. Trimming shortened V by 5 bases and J by 0 bases, and 15 bases separated the two germline ends. The CDR3 consists of 16 residues. The CDR3 DNA reads TGTGCCAGCAGCCCCGATGGAGGCGGTAGCACAGATACGCAGTATTTT. Translation gives CASSPDGGGSTDTQYF.

This chain connects TRBV5-1 to TRBJ2-3; the D is unclear. V was clipped by 0 bases and J by 2 bases, with 10 bases between them. The CDR3 is made up of 15 amino acids. Per the germline V gene, CDR1 is SGHRS and CDR2 is YFSETQ. The CDR3 DNA follows: TGCGCCAGCAGCTTGGGGCAGGAATACACAGATACGCAGTATTTT. Translated: CASSLGQEYTDTQYF.

The chain couples TRBV12-3 or TRBV12-4 to TRBJ2-1, with TRBD1 matching 7 bases. The CDR3 runs to 13 residues. The J segment lost 8 bases and the V segment lost 7 bases, leaving 8 bases of the junction unmatched. CDR3 in DNA: TGTGCCAGCATCCCCCCAAGGGGGCATGAGCAGTTCTTC. Protein: CASIPPRGHEQFF.

The chain uses TRBV6-5 and TRBJ2-2, with D hard to call. The V gene lost 2 bases and the J gene lost 1 base, with 8 bases spanning the gap. The V gene's germline CDR1 is MNHEY and CDR2 SVGAGI. The CDR3 is 15 amino acids. The chain's CDR3 is CASSYRSGNTGELFF. CDR3 nucleotides: TGTGCCAGCAGTTACAGATCAGGGAACACCGGGGAGCTGTTTTTT.

The J gene is TRBJ1-2, the V gene TRBV4-1; D ambiguous. Germline CDR1 and CDR2: MGHRA and YSYEKL. CDR3 length: 14 residues. V gave up 1 base and J gave up 4 bases, with 10 bases separating them. In DNA, the CDR3 is TGCGCCAGCAGCCAAGCCGAGGGCGCCTATGGCTACACCTTC. This encodes CASSQAEGAYGYTF.

The CDR3 sequence: CASRDLGGGTEAFF. In nucleotides, the CDR3 is TGTGCCAGTAGGGACTTGGGTGGGGGGACTGAAGCTTTCTTT. This chain joins TRBV19 and TRBJ1-1, with D perhaps matching TRBD1 (5 bases). Germline V gene lookup returns CDR1 LNHDA and CDR2 SQIVND (reference sequence). The CDR3 has 14 amino acids. The V and J ends lost 6 bases and 5 bases respectively, with 16 bases between them.

This clone was seen just once. The chain is built from TRBV3-1 (or the pseudogene TRBV3-2) and TRBJ2-2; no reliable D call. The CDR3 is 20 amino acids. In germline, CDR1 is LGHDT, CDR2 YNNKEL (reference sequence). V was pared by 0 bases and J by 2 bases, with 22 bases between. CDR3 DNA sequence: TGTGCCAGCAGCCAAGATCTTGGCTCCCTAGGTCTACGAAACACCGGGGAGCTGTTTTTT. This translates into CASSQDLGSLGLRNTGELFF.

The chain has TRBV5-1 and TRBJ2-3; the match to TRBD2 covers 12 bases. CDR3 length equals 19 residues. CDR1 is SGHRS, CDR2 YFSETQ, per germline. V lost 2 bases and J lost 5; bases outside the gene matches: 15. For the CDR3, the DNA is TGCGCCAGCAGCTTAGGACTAGCGGGGCTCGAGACCAATGAAGATACGCAGTATTTT. It specifies CASSLGLAGLETNEDTQYF.

This chain connects TRBV19 to TRBJ1-1; D gene unclear. Trimming cost V 0 bases and J 5 bases, with 7 bases left between them. Germline V gene data show CDR1 as LNHDA and CDR2 as SQIVND (reference sequence). This CDR3 spans 13 amino acids. Here the CDR3 reads CASSIERGTEAFF. CDR3 sequence (DNA): TGTGCCAGTAGTATAGAGCGGGGTACTGAAGCTTTCTTT.

The V call is TRBV25-1, the J call TRBJ1-1, with D possibly being TRBD1 (6 bases). V was clipped by 2 bases and J by 2 bases, with 12 bases between them. The CDR3 has 15 residues. Germline V lookup: CDR1 MGHDK, CDR2 SYGVNS. The CDR3 loop reads CASSEVRTDNTEAFF. Written as DNA, the CDR3 is TGTGCCAGCAGTGAAGTCCGGACAGACAACACTGAAGCTTTCTTT.